This TCR beta chain was sequenced during a study of blood T cell repertoires in COVID-19 (dated by TCRdb to about 2020). About the study as a whole: Samples covering the acute and convalescent phases of COVID-19 were provided by collaborators in the United States, Italy and Spain. The prospective study material was composed of cDNA or gDNA derived from T cells, B-cell-depleted T cells, or PBMCs. The dataset comprised deeply sampled blood TCRbeta repertoires from subjects exposed to, actively infected with, or recovered from COVID-19. A freely available public database, intended as a resource for researchers studying the immune response to SARS-CoV-2, is where the repertoires were released. Samples came from the ongoing ImmuneRACE study (first 160 participants) plus 1,254 subjects from 6 global collaborators. The sample metadata nearly always contained a de-identified subject ID, COVID-19 status, age in years and sex. Where available, HLA class I and class II types were taken from metadata supplied by the sample provider and were not determined by assay-based typing. Beyond this particular receptor, the publication reports: The amount of clinical and demographic metadata varied by source and participant and was provided uncurated.

TCRbeta CDR3 regions were amplified from genomic DNA by means of the immunoSEQ Assay, a bias-controlled multiplex PCR. For the original study's pipeline: The number of nucleated cells in each sample was estimated by amplification of reference gene primers within the assay. To quantify the absolute abundance of each unique TCRbeta CDR3 rearrangement, sequence reads were collapsed and filtered. For each sample, productive Simpson clonality was calculated as the square root of Simpson's diversity index across productive rearrangements. TCRdb re-hosts the immuneACCESS table, in-frame sequences only. Its copies lack some clones; in the studies checked, an unresolved V gene accounts for under half of them, and the cause for the rest is not known. V and J calls and clone size are as listed in that table; D and trimming were resolved from the DNA. The sample table lists around 250,000 clones, about 88% of them with a count of one. Roughly 4% of the sample goes to the ten largest clones.

This clone was picked up one time. Its antigen target is currently unknown. Base quality data are lacking; no much larger clone is found one base away. The germline V gene sets CDR1 to MNHEY and CDR2 to SVGAGI. The cysteine opens and the phenylalanine closes a CDR3 of 14 amino acids. Left in the record is the CDR3 DNA by itself, 42 bases read in frame from the first base. Trimming costs V 2 bases and J 1 base, and their ends lie 8 bases apart. The collaborating institutions used their own protocols to collect whole blood in K2EDTA tubes. For TCRbeta analysis, collaborator samples were shipped as frozen whole blood, as isolated PBMCs, or as DNA extracted from either sample type.

This sequence originates from a man aged 18 to 29 with active or convalescent COVID-19. The chain is made from TRBV6-5 and TRBJ1-1; too little of a D gene remains to name it. The source material was peripheral blood. The CDR3 corresponds to CASSYGIPNTEAFF. The DNA sequence is given as TGTGCCAGCAGTTACGGCATCCCGAACACTGAAGCTTTCTTT.